The 30 T cell receptor beta chains presented below share a single source sample, sequenced in a study of blood T cell repertoires in COVID-19. Libraries were prepared by immunoSEQ multiplex PCR; TCRdb keeps only in-frame clonotypes and omits some of them. Here the sample spans about 200,000 clones, about nine tenths being singletons. Material for sequencing was PBMCs or T cells enriched from blood (not recorded which). Receptors originate from a woman in her 30s who had recovered from COVID-19.

This chain connects TRBV12-3 or TRBV12-4 to TRBJ1-1, with D maybe TRBD1 (5 bases). CDR3 length: 13 residues. The V gene lost 3 bases and the J gene lost 5 bases, with 10 bases spanning the gap. This chain's CDR3 is CASSFVPGTEAFF. The CDR3 region has the DNA TGTGCCAGCAGTTTCGTCCCAGGGACTGAAGCTTTCTTT.

The chain combines TRBV7-9 with TRBJ1-2; D unclear. Germline V lookup: CDR1 SEHNR, CDR2 FQNEAQ (reference sequence). There are 12 residues in the CDR3. The germline V and J ends were trimmed by 3 bases and 8 bases, with 10 bases remaining between them. The CDR3 bases are TGTGCCAGCAGCTTGGCCCCCAGAGGCTACACCTTC. Translated: CASSLAPRGYTF. Combining the CDR3 with reference TRBV7-9 and TRBJ1-2 gives the whole variable domain DTGVSQNPRHKITKRGQNVTFRCDPISEHNRLYWYRQTLGQGPEFLTYFQNEAQLEKSRLLSDRFSAERPKGSFSTLEIQRTEQGDSAMYLCASSLAPRGYTFGSGTRLTVV.

The rearrangement uses TRBV27 and TRBJ2-1; 8 nucleotides match TRBD1. This CDR3 comprises 14 residues. Germline CDR1 and CDR2: MNHEY and SMNVEV (reference sequence). V dropped 8 bases and J dropped 8; count of bases not matched to a gene: 11. The CDR3 nucleotides are TGTGCCAGCGGGGGAGGACAGGGACGGTATGAGCAGTTCTTC. This sequence encodes CASGGGQGRYEQFF.

This chain uses TRBV7-8 with TRBJ1-5, with D maybe TRBD1 (5 bases). Germline CDR1 reads SGHVS; CDR2 reads FQNEAQ. Between the trimmed V and J ends, which lost 2 bases and 0 bases, there was a span of 11 bases. The CDR3 contains 16 residues. The CDR3 spells CASSLRRGDSNQPQHF. The CDR3 DNA is TGTGCCAGCAGCTTAAGGCGGGGGGATAGCAATCAGCCCCAGCATTTT.

This chain joins TRBV23-1 and TRBJ1-3, with a weak D call TRBD1 (5 bases). TRBV23-1 is noted as an ORF with a role that remains uncertain. This CDR3 has 18 amino acids. Trimming cost V 1 base and J 0 bases, with 16 bases left between them. The CDR3 sequence: CASSQLGGFGDSGNTIYF. CDR3 nucleotide sequence: TGCGCCAGCAGTCAATTGGGGGGATTTGGTGACTCTGGAAACACCATATATTTT.

The chain couples TRBV11-1 to TRBJ1-1, with D unclear. The germline V and J ends were trimmed by 4 bases and 4 bases, with 10 bases remaining between them. This CDR3 comprises 13 residues. Germline V lookup: CDR1 SGHAT, CDR2 FQDESV (reference sequence). CDR3 nucleotides: TGTGCCAGCAGCTCCAGAGAGGTCACTGAAGCTTTCTTT. It encodes CASSSREVTEAFF.

This chain connects TRBV7-9 to TRBJ1-2; no clear D gene. V gave up 11 bases and J gave up 4 bases, with 17 bases separating them. Germline-derived CDR1 and CDR2 are SEHNR and FQNEAQ (reference sequence). CDR3 size: 13 residues. The CDR3 region has the DNA TGTGCCCAAACGCCGGGAGGGATCTATGGCTACACCTTC. Translation: CAQTPGGIYGYTF.

The chain combines TRBV11-2 with TRBJ1-1; 7 positions match TRBD1. In germline, CDR1 is SGHAT, CDR2 FQNNGV. The trim removed 2 bases at V and 7 bases at J, leaving 13 bases unmatched. This CDR3 has 16 residues. The CDR3 region has the DNA TGTGCCAGCAGCTTATATACGGGACAGCGGGCTATTGAAGCTTTCTTT. It encodes CASSLYTGQRAIEAFF.

The rearrangement uses TRBV11-2 and TRBJ2-3; D remains unclear. V was cut by 5 bases and J by 0 bases, with 3 bases left in between. The CDR3 extends over 12 amino acids. Germline V gene lookup returns CDR1 SGHAT and CDR2 FQNNGV. The CDR3 nucleotides read TGTGCCAGCAGCCATAGCACAGATACGCAGTATTTT. Encoded protein: CASSHSTDTQYF. Full variable domain (rest looked up from reference TRBV11-2 and TRBJ2-3): EAGVAQSPRYKIIEKRQSVAFWCNPISGHATLYWYQQILGQGPKLLIQFQNNGVVDDSQLPKDRFSAERLKGVDSTLKIQPAKLEDSAVYLCASSHSTDTQYFGPGTRLTVL.

The chain has TRBV6-6 and TRBJ1-1; 8 positions match TRBD1. Germline CDR1 reads MNHNY; CDR2 reads SVGAGI (reference sequence). The CDR3 consists of 15 residues. J lost 3 bases, V lost 7 bases, and 10 bases had no gene match. The CDR3 DNA is TGTGCCAGCATTCAAGACAGGGGAGGGGACACTGAAGCTTTCTTT. Amino acids: CASIQDRGGDTEAFF.

The chain carries TRBV18 and TRBJ2-7, with TRBD1 matching 8 bases. J lost 0 bases, V lost 5 bases, and 6 bases had no gene match. Looked up from germline, CDR1 is KGHSH and CDR2 is LQKENI. CDR3 length: 15 amino acids. CDR3 region: CASSSDQGASYEQYF. Written as DNA, the CDR3 is TGTGCCAGCTCATCTGATCAGGGGGCCTCCTACGAGCAGTACTTC.

The rearrangement links TRBV5-4 to TRBJ1-1, with 9 bases fitting TRBD1. The germline gives CDR1 SGHNT, CDR2 YYREEE (reference sequence). V gave up 4 bases and J gave up 4 bases; unmatched junction bases: 2. This CDR3 is 13 amino acids long. The CDR3 sequence is CASSQDRGTEAFF. The DNA for the CDR3 is TGTGCCAGCAGCCAGGACAGGGGCACTGAAGCTTTCTTT.

The chain combines TRBV12-5 with TRBJ2-2; 9 bases are a match to TRBD2. The CDR3 has 15 residues. Germline V CDR1 and CDR2: LGHNT, FRNRAP. V trimming: 8 bases; J trimming: 1 base; junction bases outside the gene matches: 5. The CDR3 DNA follows: TGTGCTAGTAAACCGACTAGCGGGAACACCGGGGAGCTGTTTTTT. This gives the protein CASKPTSGNTGELFF.

This chain joins TRBV7-6 and TRBJ2-3, with D possibly matching TRBD1 (6 bases). The V and J ends lost 5 bases and 4 bases respectively, with 16 bases between them. The germline gives CDR1 SGHVS, CDR2 FNYEAQ. There are 15 residues in the CDR3. The CDR3 DNA reads as TGTGCCAGCAGCCCCGGGACACCCCCGGCAGATACGCAGTATTTT. Amino acids: CASSPGTPPADTQYF.

This sequence joins TRBV30 and TRBJ2-1, with TRBD2 identical over 11 bases. Germline values: CDR1 GTSNPN, CDR2 SVGIG (reference sequence). This CDR3 contains 16 residues. Trimming cost V 2 bases and J 7 bases; bases outside gene matches: 10. CDR3 DNA: TGTGCCTGGAGTAAAGGGCTAGCGGGGGGTGGGAATGAGCAGTTCTTC. It yields the protein CAWSKGLAGGGNEQFF.

CDR3 nucleotide sequence: TGCAGTGCTAGTGTCGCTTCAGGGTCAGATGAGCAGTTCTTC. This sequence encodes CSASVASGSDEQFF. V gene TRBV20-1 combines with J gene TRBJ2-1; D perhaps matches TRBD1 (5 bases). Germline CDR1 and CDR2: DFQATT and SNEGSKA (reference sequence). V shed 3 bases and J shed 8 bases, with 17 bases lying between them. This CDR3 is 14 amino acids long.

This rearrangement joins TRBV23-1 to TRBJ1-1; 8 nucleotides match TRBD1. TRBV23-1 is an ORF; its function is uncertain. CDR3 length equals 16 residues. V was clipped by 0 bases and J by 1 base; unmatched bases: 4. The CDR3 loop reads CASSQSWTGKNTEAFF. Here the CDR3 DNA reads TGCGCCAGCAGTCAATCGTGGACAGGGAAGAACACTGAAGCTTTCTTT.

V and J are TRBV30 and TRBJ2-2; TRBD2 might be the D (5 bases). Trimming took off 4 bases at V and 2 bases at J, with 8 bases between the two ends. The CDR3 runs to 13 residues. Germline values: CDR1 GTSNPN, CDR2 SVGIG (reference sequence). CDR3 coding DNA: TGTGCCTGGACTAGCAGAAACACCGGGGAGCTGTTTTTT. It specifies CAWTSRNTGELFF.

The chain employs TRBV7-2 and TRBJ1-4; maybe TRBD1 (5 bases). The ends were cut back, 4 bases at V and 7 bases at J, with 13 bases in the middle. Germline loops: CDR1 SGHTA, CDR2 FQGNSA. This CDR3 has 14 residues. The CDR3 sequence is CASSSGGAGEKLFF. The CDR3 bases are TGTGCCAGCAGCTCTGGTGGGGCAGGTGAAAAACTGTTTTTT.

This sequence joins TRBV30 and TRBJ1-1, with D maybe TRBD1 (6 bases). CDR3 length: 14 residues. CDR1 GTSNPN and CDR2 SVGIG come from the germline V gene (reference sequence). V was shortened by 1 base and J by 4 bases, with 13 bases between the two germline ends. CDR3 protein: CAWSGRRGGTEAFF. The CDR3 DNA is TGTGCCTGGAGTGGTCGCAGGGGCGGCACTGAAGCTTTCTTT.

The chain combines TRBV28 with TRBJ2-6, with D possibly TRBD1 on 5 matching bases. Trimming took off 5 bases at V and 0 bases at J, with 11 bases between the two ends. Germline assignment: CDR1 MDHEN and CDR2 SYDVKM. The CDR3 totals 16 residues. The CDR3 DNA is TGTGCCAGCAGTCCCGACAGCGTCTCTGGGGCCAACGTCCTGACTTTC. This gives the protein CASSPDSVSGANVLTF.

The chain recombines TRBV5-1 with TRBJ2-4; a weak D match, TRBD1 (6 bases). This CDR3 contains 16 residues. The V and J ends lost 0 bases and 0 bases respectively, with 10 bases between them. Germline V gives CDR1 SGHRS, CDR2 YFSETQ. The CDR3 DNA sequence: TGCGCCAGCAGCTTGGGAGGGGGTATAGCCAAAAACATTCAGTACTTC. Translated, it gives CASSLGGGIAKNIQYF. Full variable domain (missing parts from reference TRBV5-1 and TRBJ2-4): KAGVTQTPRYLIKTRGQQVTLSCSPISGHRSVSWYQQTPGQGLQFLFEYFSETQRNKGNFPGRFSGRQFSNSRSEMNVSTLELGDSALYLCASSLGGGIAKNIQYFGAGTRLSVL.

The chain has TRBV19 and TRBJ2-7; 7 positions agree with TRBD1. The V gene's germline CDR1 is LNHDA and CDR2 SQIVND (reference sequence). This CDR3 contains 14 residues. Losses at the gene ends were 10 bases for V and 0 bases for J; bases not matched to a gene: 9. The chain's CDR3 is CATTGTEGSYEQYF. DNA for the CDR3: TGTGCCACCACCGGGACAGAAGGCTCCTACGAGCAGTACTTC.

This clone occurred once. The chain is built from TRBV12-3 or TRBV12-4 and TRBJ2-7; 10 positions agree with TRBD1. The V gene end was trimmed by 6 bases and the J gene end by 7 bases; junction bases not matched to a gene: 6. This CDR3 contains 13 residues. CDR3 loop: CASRPDRGREQYF. The DNA of the CDR3 is TGTGCCAGCAGACCCGACAGGGGGCGAGAGCAGTACTTC.

The chain recombines TRBV10-3 with TRBJ1-1; 7 nucleotides line up with TRBD1. Germline CDR1 ENHRY, CDR2 SYGVKD. J was trimmed by 3 bases and V by 7 bases; bases with no gene match: 5. The CDR3 loop spans 13 amino acids. DNA for the CDR3: TGTGCCATCAAACAACAGGGGTACACTGAAGCTTTCTTT. It yields the protein CAIKQQGYTEAFF.

The J gene is TRBJ1-3, the V gene TRBV5-8; D not resolved. CDR1 SGHTS and CDR2 YDEGEE come from the germline V gene. Trimming shortened V by 2 bases and J by 3 bases, and 3 bases separated the two germline ends. The CDR3 consists of 12 residues. The CDR3 is CASSLYGNTIYF. For the CDR3, the DNA is TGTGCCAGCAGCTTATATGGAAACACCATATATTTT.

The chain employs TRBV30 and TRBJ1-2; 8 nucleotides align to TRBD1. The CDR3 sequence is 15 residues long. CDR1 GTSNPN and CDR2 SVGIG come from the germline V gene (reference sequence). The V gene end was trimmed by 2 bases and the J gene end by 7 bases; junction bases not matched to a gene: 12. The CDR3 loop is CAWSPYPGQEAGYTF. In nucleotides, the CDR3 is TGTGCCTGGAGTCCGTACCCGGGACAGGAGGCTGGCTACACCTTC.

This clone has more than one count but fewer than ten. V and J are TRBV7-8 and TRBJ1-6, with TRBD1 identical over 9 bases. Germline V gives CDR1 SGHVS, CDR2 FQNEAQ. The CDR3 has 17 amino acids. The ends lost 1 base at V and 10 bases at J; junction bases unmatched: 11. CDR3 region: CASSLGGGTGRRSPLHF. DNA of the CDR3: TGTGCCAGCAGCTTAGGGGGGGGGACAGGGAGGCGGTCACCCCTCCACTTT.

The chain is built from TRBV27 and TRBJ1-2, with 7 bases fitting TRBD1. Germline CDR1 MNHEY, CDR2 SMNVEV (reference sequence). The junction had 7 bases not matched to a gene; V was cut back by 5 bases and J by 4 bases. CDR3 length: 14 amino acids. As DNA, the CDR3 is TGTGCCAGCAGTCGCCAGGGGGTCGGCTATGGCTACACCTTC. This codes for CASSRQGVGYGYTF.

The chain links TRBV19 to TRBJ1-4; weak D call: TRBD1 (6 bases). This CDR3 is built from 15 residues. Trimming shortened V by 7 bases and J by 4 bases, and 16 bases separated the two germline ends. Germline assignment: CDR1 LNHDA and CDR2 SQIVND (reference sequence). CDR3 amino acids: CASNNMGAVNEKLFF. In DNA form, the CDR3 reads TGTGCCAGTAACAACATGGGGGCAGTTAATGAAAAACTGTTTTTT.